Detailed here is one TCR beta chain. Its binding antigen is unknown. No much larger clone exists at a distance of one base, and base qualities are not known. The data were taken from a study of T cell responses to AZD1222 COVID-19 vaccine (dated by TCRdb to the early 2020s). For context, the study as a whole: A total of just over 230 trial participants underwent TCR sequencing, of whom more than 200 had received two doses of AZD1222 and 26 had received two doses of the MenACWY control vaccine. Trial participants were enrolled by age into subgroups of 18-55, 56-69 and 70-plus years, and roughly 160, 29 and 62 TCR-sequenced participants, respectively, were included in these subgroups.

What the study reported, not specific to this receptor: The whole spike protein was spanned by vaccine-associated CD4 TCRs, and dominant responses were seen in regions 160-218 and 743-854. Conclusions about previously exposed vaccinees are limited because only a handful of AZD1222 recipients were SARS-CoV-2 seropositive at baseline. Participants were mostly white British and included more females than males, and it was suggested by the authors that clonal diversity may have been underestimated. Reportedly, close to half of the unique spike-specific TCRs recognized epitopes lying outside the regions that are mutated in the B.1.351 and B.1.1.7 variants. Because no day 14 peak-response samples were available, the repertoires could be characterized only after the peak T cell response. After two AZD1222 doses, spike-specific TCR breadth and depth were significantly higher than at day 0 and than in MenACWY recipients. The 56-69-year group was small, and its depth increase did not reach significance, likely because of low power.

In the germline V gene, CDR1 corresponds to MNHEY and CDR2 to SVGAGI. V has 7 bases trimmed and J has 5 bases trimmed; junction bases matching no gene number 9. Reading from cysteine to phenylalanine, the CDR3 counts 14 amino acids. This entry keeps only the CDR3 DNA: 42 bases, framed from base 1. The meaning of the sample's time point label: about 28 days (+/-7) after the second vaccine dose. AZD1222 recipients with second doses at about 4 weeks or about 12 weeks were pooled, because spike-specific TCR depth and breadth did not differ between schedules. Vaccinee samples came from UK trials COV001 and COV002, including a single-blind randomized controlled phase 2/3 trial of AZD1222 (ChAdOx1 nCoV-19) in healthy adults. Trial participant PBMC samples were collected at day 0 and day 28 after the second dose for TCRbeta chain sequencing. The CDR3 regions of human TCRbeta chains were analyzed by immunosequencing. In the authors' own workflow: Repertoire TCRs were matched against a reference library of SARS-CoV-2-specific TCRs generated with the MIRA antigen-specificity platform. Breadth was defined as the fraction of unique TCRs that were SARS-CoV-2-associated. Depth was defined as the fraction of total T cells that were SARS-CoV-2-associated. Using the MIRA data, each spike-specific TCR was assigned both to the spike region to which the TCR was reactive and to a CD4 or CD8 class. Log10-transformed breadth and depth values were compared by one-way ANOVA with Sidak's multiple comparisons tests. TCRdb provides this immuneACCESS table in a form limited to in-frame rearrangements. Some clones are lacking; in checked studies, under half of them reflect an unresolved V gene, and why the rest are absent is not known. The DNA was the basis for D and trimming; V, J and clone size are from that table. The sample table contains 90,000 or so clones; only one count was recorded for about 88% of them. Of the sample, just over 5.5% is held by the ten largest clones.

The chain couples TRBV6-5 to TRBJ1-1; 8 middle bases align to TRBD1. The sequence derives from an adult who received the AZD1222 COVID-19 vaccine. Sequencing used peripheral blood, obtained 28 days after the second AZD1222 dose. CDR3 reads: CASNLRTGRTEAFF. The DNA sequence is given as TGTGCCAGCAACCTCCGGACAGGGCGAACTGAAGCTTTCTTT.